This is a list of T cell receptor beta chains from one sample in a study of regulatory T cells in long-lasting Graves disease. TCRdb independently ran MiXCR on the multiplex PCR reads; one entry per CDR3 protein. The sample records 560,000 or so distinct CDR3 sequences, approximately 16% being singletons. These same records also appear under a second study, on T cells in Graves' hyperthyroidism and ophthalmopathy.

The sequencing here drew on peripheral blood mononuclear cells (PBMCs), taken at new diagnosis, from a patient treated with antithyroid drugs. The receptors stem from a man aged 18 to 35 with Graves disease. Both conserved end residues are part of each CDR3. The order of the fields is CDR3 length, clone size, V gene, J gene, D gene, CDR3 protein, CDR3 DNA. A D gene is named only where the DNA matches it firmly. Expanded clones are given a class, and other clones once, few, many or no size at all.

length: 14
size: many
V: TRBV9
J: TRBJ2-1
D: TRBD2
CDR3: CASSGGLADNEQFF
DNA: TGTGCCAGCAGCGGGGGACTAGCGGACAATGAGCAGTTCTTC

length: 15
size: -
V: TRBV6-1
J: TRBJ2-5
D: -
CDR3: CASTRGLGGQETQYF
DNA: TGTGCCAGCACTCGAGGCCTGGGCGGCCAAGAGACCCAGTACTTC

length: 11
size: many
V: TRBV3-1
J: TRBJ2-3
D: -
CDR3: CASSHGVLQYF
DNA: TGTGCCAGCAGCCATGGAGTCCTCCAGTATTTT

length: 11
size: few
V: TRBV27
J: TRBJ1-4
D: -
CDR3: CASSDNEKLFF
DNA: TGTGCCAGCAGTGACAATGAAAAACTGTTTTTT

length: 16
size: -
V: TRBV7-8
J: TRBJ1-1
D: -
CDR3: CASSLFDRTWDTEAFF
DNA: TGTGCCAGCAGCTTGTTCGACAGGACTTGGGACACTGAAGCTTTCTTT

length: 14
size: many
V: TRBV5-8
J: TRBJ2-5
D: -
CDR3: CASSIAQGVETQYF
DNA: TGTGCCAGCAGCATTGCACAGGGAGTGGAGACCCAGTACTTC

length: 15
size: few
V: TRBV5-1
J: TRBJ1-2
D: -
CDR3: CASSSKNRQYYGYTF
DNA: TGTGCCAGCAGCTCGAAGAATCGACAGTACTATGGCTACACCTTC

length: 23
size: many
V: TRBV6-5
J: TRBJ2-1
D: TRBD2
CDR3: CASSYGGPGLAGGKAGPYNEQFF
DNA: TGTGCCAGCAGTTACGGGGGACCGGGACTAGCGGGAGGGAAGGCCGGCCCCTACAATGAGCAGTTCTTC

length: 14
size: -
V: TRBV11-2
J: TRBJ2-3
D: -
CDR3: CASSISRRADTQYF
DNA: TGTGCCAGCAGCATCAGTAGGAGGGCAGATACGCAGTATTTT

length: 18
size: -
V: TRBV25-1
J: TRBJ2-1
D: -
CDR3: CASIELRLRDGSRNEQFF
DNA: TGTGCCAGCATTGAATTGAGGCTAAGGGACGGGAGTAGGAATGAGCAGTTCTTC